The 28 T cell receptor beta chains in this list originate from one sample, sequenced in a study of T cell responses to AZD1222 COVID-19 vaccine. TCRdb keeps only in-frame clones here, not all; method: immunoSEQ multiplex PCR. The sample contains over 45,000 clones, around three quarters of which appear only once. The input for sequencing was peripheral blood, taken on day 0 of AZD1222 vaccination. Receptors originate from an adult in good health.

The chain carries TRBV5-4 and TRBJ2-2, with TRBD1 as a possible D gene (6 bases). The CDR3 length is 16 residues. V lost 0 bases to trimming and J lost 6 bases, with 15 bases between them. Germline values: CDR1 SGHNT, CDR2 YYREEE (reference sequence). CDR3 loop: CASSLGGQGLAGELFF. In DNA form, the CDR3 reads TGTGCCAGCAGCTTGGGGGGCCAGGGGTTGGCCGGGGAGCTGTTTTTT.

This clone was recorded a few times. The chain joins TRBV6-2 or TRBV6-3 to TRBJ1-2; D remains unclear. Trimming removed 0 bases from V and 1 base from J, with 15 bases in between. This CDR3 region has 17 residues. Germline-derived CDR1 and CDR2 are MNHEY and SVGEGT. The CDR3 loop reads CASSYSISSSLNYGYTF. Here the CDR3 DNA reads TGTGCCAGCAGTTACTCGATTTCCAGTTCTCTTAACTATGGCTACACCTTC.

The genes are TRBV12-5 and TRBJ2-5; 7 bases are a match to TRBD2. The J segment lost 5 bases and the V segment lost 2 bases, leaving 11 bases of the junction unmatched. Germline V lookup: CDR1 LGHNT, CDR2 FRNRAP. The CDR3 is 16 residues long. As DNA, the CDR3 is TGTGCTAGTGGTTTGTTTGCGGGAGCCGCCGGGGAGACCCAGTACTTC. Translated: CASGLFAGAAGETQYF.

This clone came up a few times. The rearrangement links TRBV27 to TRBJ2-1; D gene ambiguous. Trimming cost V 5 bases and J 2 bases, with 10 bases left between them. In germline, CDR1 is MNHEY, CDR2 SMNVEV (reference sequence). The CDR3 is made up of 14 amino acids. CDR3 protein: CASSLNRAYNEQFF. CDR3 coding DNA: TGTGCCAGCAGTCTAAATCGGGCCTACAATGAGCAGTTCTTC.

CDR3 bases: TGTGCCAGCAGCCCAACAGGGGTTGAAGCTTTCTTT. Translated, it gives CASSPTGVEAFF. J is TRBJ1-1 and V is TRBV6-2 or TRBV6-3, with 7 bases aligning to TRBD1. This CDR3 is built from 12 residues. The V gene's germline CDR1 is MNHEY and CDR2 SVGEGT. J was trimmed by 7 bases and V by 6 bases; bases with no gene match: 5.

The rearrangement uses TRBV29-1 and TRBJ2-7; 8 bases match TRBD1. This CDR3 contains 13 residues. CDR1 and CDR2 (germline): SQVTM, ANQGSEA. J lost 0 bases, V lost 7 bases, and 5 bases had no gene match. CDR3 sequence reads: CSGRQGFSYEQYF. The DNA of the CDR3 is TGCAGCGGACGACAGGGGTTCTCCTACGAGCAGTACTTC.

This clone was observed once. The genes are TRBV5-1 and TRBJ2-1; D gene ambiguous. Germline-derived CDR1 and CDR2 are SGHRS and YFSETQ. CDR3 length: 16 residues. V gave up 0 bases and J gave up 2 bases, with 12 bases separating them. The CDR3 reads CASSLVQVGPYNEQFF. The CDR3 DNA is TGCGCCAGCAGCTTGGTGCAGGTAGGCCCCTACAATGAGCAGTTCTTC.

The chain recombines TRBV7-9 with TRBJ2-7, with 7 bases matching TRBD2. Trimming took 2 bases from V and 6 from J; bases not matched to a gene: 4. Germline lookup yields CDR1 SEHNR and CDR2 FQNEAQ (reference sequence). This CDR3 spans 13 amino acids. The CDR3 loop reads CASSLQAGVEQYF. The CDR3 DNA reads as TGTGCCAGCAGCTTACAGGCGGGAGTCGAGCAGTACTTC.

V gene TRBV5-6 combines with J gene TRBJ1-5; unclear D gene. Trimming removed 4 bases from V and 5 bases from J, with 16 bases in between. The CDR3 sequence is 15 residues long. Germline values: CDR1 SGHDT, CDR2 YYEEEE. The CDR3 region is CASSQFTLRDQPQHF. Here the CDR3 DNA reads TGTGCCAGCAGCCAATTTACGCTAAGGGATCAGCCCCAGCATTTT.

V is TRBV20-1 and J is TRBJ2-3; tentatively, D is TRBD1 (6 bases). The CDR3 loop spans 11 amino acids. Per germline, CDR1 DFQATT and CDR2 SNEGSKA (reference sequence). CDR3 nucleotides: TGCAGGACAGGAAACACAGATACGCAGTATTTT. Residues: CRTGNTDTQYF.

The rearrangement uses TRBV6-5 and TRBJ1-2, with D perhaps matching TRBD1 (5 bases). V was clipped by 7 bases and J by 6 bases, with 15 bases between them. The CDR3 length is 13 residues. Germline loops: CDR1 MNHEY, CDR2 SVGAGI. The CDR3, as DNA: TGTGCCAGCAAGCCAGGGAACAAGGATGGCTACACCTTC. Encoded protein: CASKPGNKDGYTF.

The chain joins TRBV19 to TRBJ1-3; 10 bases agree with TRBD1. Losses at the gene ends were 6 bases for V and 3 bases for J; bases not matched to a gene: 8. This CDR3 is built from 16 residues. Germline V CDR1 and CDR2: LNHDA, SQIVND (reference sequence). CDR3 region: CASSPWTGGNGNTIYF. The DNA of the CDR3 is TGTGCCAGTAGCCCCTGGACAGGGGGAAATGGAAACACCATATATTTT.

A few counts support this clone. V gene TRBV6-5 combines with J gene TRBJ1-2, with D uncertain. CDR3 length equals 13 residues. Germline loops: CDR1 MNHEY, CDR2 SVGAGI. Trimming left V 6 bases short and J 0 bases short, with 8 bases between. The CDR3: CASSLDSNYGYTF. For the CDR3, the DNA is TGTGCCAGCAGCCTCGATTCTAACTATGGCTACACCTTC.

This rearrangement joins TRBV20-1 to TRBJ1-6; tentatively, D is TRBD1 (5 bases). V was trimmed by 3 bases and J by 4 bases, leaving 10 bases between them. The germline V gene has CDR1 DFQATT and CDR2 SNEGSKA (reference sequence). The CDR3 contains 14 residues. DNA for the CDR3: TGCAGTGCTAGTGGGGGTTTTTATAATTCACCCCTCCACTTT. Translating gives CSASGGFYNSPLHF.

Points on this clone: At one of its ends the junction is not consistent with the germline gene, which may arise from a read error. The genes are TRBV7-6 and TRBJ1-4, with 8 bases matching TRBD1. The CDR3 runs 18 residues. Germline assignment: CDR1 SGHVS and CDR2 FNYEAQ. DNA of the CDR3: TGTGCCAGCACCTTAAGGGCAGGGGGCGCAAAGGCTAATGAAAAACTGTTTTTT. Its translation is CASTLRAGGAKANEKLFF.

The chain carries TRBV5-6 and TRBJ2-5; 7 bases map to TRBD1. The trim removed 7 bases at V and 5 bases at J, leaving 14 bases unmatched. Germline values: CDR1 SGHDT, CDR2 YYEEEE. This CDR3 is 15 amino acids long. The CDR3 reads CASCSWDRSQETQYF. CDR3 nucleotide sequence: TGTGCCAGCTGCTCGTGGGACAGAAGTCAGGAGACCCAGTACTTC.

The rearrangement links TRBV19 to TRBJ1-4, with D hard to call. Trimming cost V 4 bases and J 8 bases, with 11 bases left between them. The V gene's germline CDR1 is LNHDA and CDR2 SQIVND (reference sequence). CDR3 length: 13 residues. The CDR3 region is CASSTGVNEKLFF. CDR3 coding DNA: TGTGCCAGTAGTACCGGGGTAAACGAAAAACTGTTTTTT.

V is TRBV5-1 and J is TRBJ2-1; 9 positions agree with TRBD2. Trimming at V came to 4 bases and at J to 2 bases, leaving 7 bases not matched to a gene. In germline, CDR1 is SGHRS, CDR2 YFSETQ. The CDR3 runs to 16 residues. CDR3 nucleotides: TGCGCCAGCAGCCCCCGACTAGCGGCCCCCTACAATGAGCAGTTCTTC. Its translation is CASSPRLAAPYNEQFF.

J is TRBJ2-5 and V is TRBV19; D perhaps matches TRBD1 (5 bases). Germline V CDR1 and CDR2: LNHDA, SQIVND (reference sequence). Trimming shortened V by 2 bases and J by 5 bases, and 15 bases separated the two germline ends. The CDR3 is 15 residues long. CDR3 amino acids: CASSISSGMGETQYF. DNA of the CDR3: TGTGCCAGTAGTATAAGCTCAGGGATGGGGGAGACCCAGTACTTC.

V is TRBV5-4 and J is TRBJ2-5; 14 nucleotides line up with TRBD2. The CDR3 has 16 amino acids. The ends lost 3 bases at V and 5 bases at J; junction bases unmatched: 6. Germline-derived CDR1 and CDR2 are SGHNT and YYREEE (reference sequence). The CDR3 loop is CASSSRLAGGRETQYF. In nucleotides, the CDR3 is TGTGCCAGCAGCTCCCGACTAGCGGGGGGGCGCGAGACCCAGTACTTC.

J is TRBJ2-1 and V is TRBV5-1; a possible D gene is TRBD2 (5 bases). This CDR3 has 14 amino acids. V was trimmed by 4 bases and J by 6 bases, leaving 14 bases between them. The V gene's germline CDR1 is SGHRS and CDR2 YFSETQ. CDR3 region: CASSIRTDANEQFF. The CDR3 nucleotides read TGCGCCAGCAGCATCAGGACTGACGCCAATGAGCAGTTCTTC.

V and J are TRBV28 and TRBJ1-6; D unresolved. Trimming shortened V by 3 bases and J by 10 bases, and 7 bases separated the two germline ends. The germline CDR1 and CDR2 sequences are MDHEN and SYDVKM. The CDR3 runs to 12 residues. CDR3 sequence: CASSLLGSPLHF. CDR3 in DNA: TGTGCCAGCAGTTTGCTGGGATCACCCCTCCACTTT.

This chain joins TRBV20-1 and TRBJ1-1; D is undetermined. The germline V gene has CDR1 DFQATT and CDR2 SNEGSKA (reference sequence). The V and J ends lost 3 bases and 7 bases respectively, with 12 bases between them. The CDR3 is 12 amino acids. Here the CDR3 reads CSASYRADEAFF. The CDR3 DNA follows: TGCAGTGCTAGTTATAGGGCAGATGAAGCTTTCTTT.

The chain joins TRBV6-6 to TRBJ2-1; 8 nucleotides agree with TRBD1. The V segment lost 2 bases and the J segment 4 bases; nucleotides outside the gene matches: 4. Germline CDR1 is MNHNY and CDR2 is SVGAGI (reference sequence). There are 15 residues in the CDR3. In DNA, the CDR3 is TGTGCCAGCAGTTACACAGGACAGGGATACAATGAGCAGTTCTTC. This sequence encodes CASSYTGQGYNEQFF.

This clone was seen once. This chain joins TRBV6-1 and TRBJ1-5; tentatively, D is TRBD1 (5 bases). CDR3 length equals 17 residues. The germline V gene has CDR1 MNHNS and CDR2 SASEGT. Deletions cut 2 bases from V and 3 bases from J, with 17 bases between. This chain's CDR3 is CASSERVRAGSNQPQHF. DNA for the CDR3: TGTGCCAGCAGTGAACGGGTCAGGGCTGGGTCCAATCAGCCCCAGCATTTT.

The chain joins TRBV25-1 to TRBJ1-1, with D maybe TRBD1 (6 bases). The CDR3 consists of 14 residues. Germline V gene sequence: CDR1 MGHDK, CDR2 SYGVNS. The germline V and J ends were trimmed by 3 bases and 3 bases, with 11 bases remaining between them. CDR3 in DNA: TGTGCCAGCAGTGAGTTGGGGGCGCACACTGAAGCTTTCTTT. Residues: CASSELGAHTEAFF.

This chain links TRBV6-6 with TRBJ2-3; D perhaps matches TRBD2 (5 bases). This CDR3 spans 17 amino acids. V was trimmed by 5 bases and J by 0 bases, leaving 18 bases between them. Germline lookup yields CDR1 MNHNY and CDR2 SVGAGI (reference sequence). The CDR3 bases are TGTGCCAGCAGTCCCCTAGCCAGCGGCACTAGCACAGATACGCAGTATTTT. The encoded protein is CASSPLASGTSTDTQYF.

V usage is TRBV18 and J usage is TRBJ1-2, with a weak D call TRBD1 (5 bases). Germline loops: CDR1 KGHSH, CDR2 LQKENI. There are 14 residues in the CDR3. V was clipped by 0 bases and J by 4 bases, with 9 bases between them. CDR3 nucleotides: TGTGCCAGCTCACCACCTGAGACAGCCTATGGCTACACCTTC. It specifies CASSPPETAYGYTF.